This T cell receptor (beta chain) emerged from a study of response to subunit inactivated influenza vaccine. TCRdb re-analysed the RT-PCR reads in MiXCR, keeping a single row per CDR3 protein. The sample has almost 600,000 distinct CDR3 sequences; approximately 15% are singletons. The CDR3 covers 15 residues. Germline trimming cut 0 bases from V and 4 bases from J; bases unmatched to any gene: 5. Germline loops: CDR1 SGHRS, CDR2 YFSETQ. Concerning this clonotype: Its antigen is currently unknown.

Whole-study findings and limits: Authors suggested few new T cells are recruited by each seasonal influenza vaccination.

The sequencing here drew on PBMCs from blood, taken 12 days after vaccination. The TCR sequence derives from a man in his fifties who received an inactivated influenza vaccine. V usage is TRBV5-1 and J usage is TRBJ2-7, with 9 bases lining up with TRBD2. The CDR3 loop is CASSLAASGVYEQYF. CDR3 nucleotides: TGCGCCAGCAGCTTGGCGGCTAGCGGGGTTTACGAGCAGTACTTC.